This T cell receptor beta chain came from a study of response to subunit inactivated influenza vaccine. Study-wide findings and caveats: There was a suggestion from the authors that each seasonal influenza vaccination recruits few new T cells.

TCRdb re-called the RT-PCR reads with MiXCR, one entry per CDR3 protein. The data hold some 600,000 distinct CDR3 sequences, with 13% to 15% observed a single time. Notes on this clonotype: The target antigen is unknown.

Germline values: CDR1 SGHTA, CDR2 FQGNSA. This CDR3 has 16 residues. Between the trimmed V and J ends, which lost 5 bases and 0 bases, there was a span of 13 bases. The clonotype comes from a man in his forties or fifties who received an inactivated influenza vaccine. The chain has TRBV7-2 and TRBJ2-2, with D unclear. This specimen was PBMCs from blood, taken around 15 days before vaccination. CDR3: CASSPRGGANTGELFF. The CDR3 DNA follows: TGTGCCAGCAGCCCCCGCGGCGGCGCGAACACCGGGGAGCTGTTTTTT.